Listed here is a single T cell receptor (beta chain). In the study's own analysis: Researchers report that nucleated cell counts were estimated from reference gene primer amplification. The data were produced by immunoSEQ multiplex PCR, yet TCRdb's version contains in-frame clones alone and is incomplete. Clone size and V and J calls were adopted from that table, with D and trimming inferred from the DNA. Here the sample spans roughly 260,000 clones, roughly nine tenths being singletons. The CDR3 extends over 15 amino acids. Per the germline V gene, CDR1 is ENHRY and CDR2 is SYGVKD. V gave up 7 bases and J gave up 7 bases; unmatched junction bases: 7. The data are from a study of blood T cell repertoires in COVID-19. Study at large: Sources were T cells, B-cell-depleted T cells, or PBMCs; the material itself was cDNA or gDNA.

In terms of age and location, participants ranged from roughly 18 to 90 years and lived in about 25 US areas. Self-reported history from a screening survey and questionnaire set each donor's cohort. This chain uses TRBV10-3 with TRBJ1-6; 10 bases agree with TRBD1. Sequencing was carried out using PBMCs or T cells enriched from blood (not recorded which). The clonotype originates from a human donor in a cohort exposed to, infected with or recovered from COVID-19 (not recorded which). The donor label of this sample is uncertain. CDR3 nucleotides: TGTGCCATCAACCGGGACAGGGGTGGCAATTCACCCCTCCACTTT. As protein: CAINRDRGGNSPLHF.